A selection of T cell receptor beta chains follows, all from one sample in a study of Graves' ophthalmopathy and Graves' hyperthyroidism. TCRdb used MiXCR to reprocess the multiplex PCR reads, holding one entry per CDR3 protein. The sample holds 600,000 to 950,000 distinct CDR3 sequences, roughly 40% seen once. Sequencing input: peripheral blood. These receptors were collected from an adult man with Graves' ophthalmopathy. CDR3s include the opening cysteine and the closing phenylalanine or tryptophan. Each record gives: J gene, V gene, D gene, clone size, CDR3 protein, CDR3 DNA. The D gene is left open where the match is weak. A row's size may be missing; if present it is once, few, many or a size class.

>TRBJ1-6|TRBV11-1|TRBD1|once
CASSDDRVDNSPLHF
TGTGCCAGCAGTGATGACAGGGTTGATAATTCACCCCTCCACTTT
>TRBJ2-7|TRBV7-2|TRBD2|once
CASSLSGGRGTYEQYF
TGTGCCAGCAGCCTCTCGGGCGGGAGAGGGACCTACGAGCAGTACTTC
>TRBJ1-2|TRBV24-1|NA|many
CATSDRRRGYTF
TGTGCCACCAGTGATCGCCGGCGAGGCTACACCTTC
>TRBJ2-5|TRBV10-2|TRBD2|few
CASSSGGLETQYF
TGCGCCAGCAGTAGCGGGGGGTTGGAGACCCAGTACTTC
>TRBJ1-1|TRBV2|NA|NA
CASSETRGTEAFF
TGTGCCAGCAGTGAAACCAGGGGTACTGAAGCTTTCTTT
>TRBJ1-5|TRBV24-1|NA|NA
CATSPLGGQGGQPQHF
TGTGCCACCAGTCCCCTGGGGGGGCAGGGAGGCCAGCCCCAGCATTTT
>TRBJ2-7|TRBV2|TRBD1|NA
CASSDPGQGYEQYF
TGTGCCAGCAGTGATCCGGGACAGGGGTACGAGCAGTACTTC
>TRBJ2-7|TRBV20-1|TRBD2|NA
CSASPGLAYEQYF
TGCAGTGCTAGCCCGGGACTAGCTTACGAGCAGTACTTC
>TRBJ1-6|TRBV7-9|TRBD1|NA
CASSLGGDSSLSPLHF
TGTGCCAGCAGCTTGGGGGGGGACAGTTCCCTTTCACCCCTCCACTTT
>TRBJ1-2|TRBV20-1|NA|NA
CSATEISVAIGYTF
TGCAGTGCTACTGAGATCTCGGTCGCTATTGGCTACACCTTC
>TRBJ2-7|TRBV7-9|NA|few
CASSLHNPYEQYF
TGTGCCAGCAGCTTACACAATCCCTACGAGCAGTACTTC
>TRBJ1-5|TRBV12-3/TRBV12-4|NA|NA
CASSPMNSNQPQHF
TGTGCCAGCAGTCCCATGAATAGCAATCAGCCCCAGCATTTT
>TRBJ2-5|TRBV10-3|TRBD2|many
CAISTGLAGGYETQYF
TGTGCCATCAGCACGGGACTAGCGGGAGGGTACGAGACCCAGTACTTC
>TRBJ2-7|TRBV19|NA|many
CASSSRDGDEQYF
TGTGCCAGTAGCAGCCGGGACGGCGACGAGCAGTACTTC
>TRBJ2-7|TRBV4-1|TRBD2|NA
CASSRLSSGSGEQYF
TGCGCCAGCAGCCGCCTAAGTAGCGGGAGCGGTGAGCAGTACTTC
>TRBJ2-2|TRBV25-1|NA|NA
CASKGYTGELFF
TGTGCCAGCAAGGGCTACACCGGGGAGCTGTTTTTT
>TRBJ1-2|TRBV2|TRBD1|NA
CASSVGRGHGYTF
TGTGCCAGCAGTGTGGGCAGGGGGCACGGCTACACCTTC
>TRBJ1-2|TRBV29-1|NA|NA
CSARLAGSYGYTF
TGCAGCGCTCGACTAGCGGGTTCCTACGGCTACACCTTC
>TRBJ2-7|TRBV2|NA|many
CASRDTMPVYEQYF
TGTGCCAGCAGAGATACAATGCCGGTATACGAGCAGTACTTC
>TRBJ1-3|TRBV20-1|NA|NA
CSASIQGLSGSTIYF
TGCAGTGCATCGATACAGGGACTCTCTGGAAGCACCATATATTTT
>TRBJ2-7|TRBV19|NA|many
CASSRIGTYEQYF
TGTGCCAGTTCCCGCATCGGGACCTACGAGCAGTACTTC